The 26 T cell receptor beta chains below were found in one sample sequenced in a study of T cell responses to AZD1222 COVID-19 vaccine. The protocol was immunoSEQ multiplex PCR, while the TCRdb copy is restricted to in-frame clones and leaves out a portion. The repertoire has around 120,000 clones, 92% of them found once; the top ten carry 11% to 15%. The sample was peripheral blood, taken on day 0 of AZD1222 vaccination. The origin of the receptors is an adult in good health.

The V gene is TRBV15, the J gene TRBJ2-1; 7 nucleotides agree with TRBD2. CDR3 size: 16 residues. Looked up from germline, CDR1 is LNHNV and CDR2 is YYDKDF (reference sequence). V gave up 5 bases and J gave up 4 bases; unmatched junction bases: 11. The CDR3 loop reads CATSSWSLRGYNEQFF. For the CDR3, the DNA is TGTGCCACCAGCTCCTGGAGTCTGCGGGGGTACAATGAGCAGTTCTTC.

V usage is TRBV2 and J usage is TRBJ1-5; weak D call: TRBD1 (6 bases). The CDR3 extends over 14 amino acids. The germline V gene has CDR1 SNHLY and CDR2 FYNNEI. The germline V and J ends were trimmed by 3 bases and 2 bases, with 8 bases remaining between them. CDR3 amino acids: CASSERTGNQPQHF. In DNA form, the CDR3 reads TGTGCCAGCAGTGAGAGGACAGGCAATCAGCCCCAGCATTTT.

This rearrangement joins TRBV5-1 to TRBJ2-1; D may be TRBD1 (6 bases). Trimming shortened V by 4 bases and J by 8 bases, and 13 bases separated the two germline ends. Germline V CDR1 and CDR2: SGHRS, YFSETQ. The CDR3 has 13 amino acids. The CDR3: CASSRTVRYEQFF. The DNA for the CDR3 is TGCGCCAGCAGCCGGACAGTTCGCTATGAGCAGTTCTTC.

The chain couples TRBV6-5 to TRBJ1-4; maybe TRBD1 (5 bases). The CDR3 length is 13 residues. The V gene lost 2 bases and the J gene lost 12 bases, with 13 bases spanning the gap. Germline V gene lookup returns CDR1 MNHEY and CDR2 SVGAGI. The CDR3 here is CASSYGAAGELFF. CDR3 DNA sequence: TGTGCCAGCAGTTACGGGGCCGCCGGGGAACTGTTTTTT.

The rearrangement links TRBV5-8 to TRBJ2-1; 7 nucleotides agree with TRBD2. The length of the CDR3 is 11 residues. Germline V CDR1 and CDR2: SGHTS, YDEGEE. Trimming took 0 bases from V and 15 from J; bases not matched to a gene: 3. The CDR3 DNA follows: TGTGCCAGCAGCTTGGGACTAGCTAGGTTCTTC. Protein: CASSLGLARFF.

The rearrangement uses TRBV4-1 and TRBJ2-1; D gene uncertain. V was clipped by 2 bases and J by 0 bases, with 11 bases between them. This CDR3 has 16 residues. Germline assignment: CDR1 MGHRA and CDR2 YSYEKL. CDR3 bases: TGCGCCAGCAGCCAACTTGGACGGAGCTCCTACAATGAGCAGTTCTTC. It is translated as CASSQLGRSSYNEQFF.

This sequence joins TRBV5-1 and TRBJ2-1; 12 nucleotides agree with TRBD2. The CDR3 consists of 21 residues. Germline V gives CDR1 SGHRS, CDR2 YFSETQ. With 4 bases clipped from V and 0 bases from J, the junction kept 17 bases outside the gene matches. The CDR3 reads CASSPGTSGPSRGNSYNEQFF. CDR3 DNA sequence: TGCGCCAGCAGCCCGGGGACTAGCGGGCCCTCGAGGGGGAACTCCTACAATGAGCAGTTCTTC.

The V call is TRBV4-3, the J call TRBJ2-2; possible D gene TRBD2, 6 bases. The V end lost 0 bases, the J end lost 2 bases, and 13 bases lay between the germline ends. The CDR3 is 17 amino acids. Germline CDR1 and CDR2: LGHNA and YSLEER. The CDR3 loop reads CASSQELGGTNTGELFF. The CDR3 bases are TGCGCCAGCAGCCAAGAGTTGGGCGGGACTAACACCGGGGAGCTGTTTTTT.

The chain has TRBV5-6 and TRBJ2-2; D gene unclear. This CDR3 spans 14 amino acids. V lost 0 bases and J lost 5, with 8 bases in between. In germline, CDR1 is SGHDT, CDR2 YYEEEE. The CDR3 loop is CASSLVRGTGELFF. CDR3 nucleotides: TGTGCCAGCAGCTTGGTCCGAGGAACCGGGGAGCTGTTTTTT. Full variable domain (remainder filled in from reference TRBV5-6 and TRBJ2-2): DAGVTQSPTHLIKTRGQQVTLRCSPKSGHDTVSWYQQALGQGPQFIFQYYEEEERQRGNFPDRFSGHQFPNYSSELNVNALLLGDSALYLCASSLVRGTGELFFGEGSRLTVL.

This clone was detected a few times. The V gene is TRBV19, the J gene TRBJ1-4; 8 bases align to TRBD1. The CDR3 is made up of 14 amino acids. Losses at the gene ends were 6 bases for V and 12 bases for J; bases not matched to a gene: 12. Germline assignment: CDR1 LNHDA and CDR2 SQIVND (reference sequence). The DNA for the CDR3 is TGTGCCAGTAGCCCCGGGGACAGGATCTCCCAACTGTTTTTT. Amino acids: CASSPGDRISQLFF.

This clone showed up just once. V and J are TRBV30 and TRBJ2-1; 11 bases align to TRBD1. The CDR3 runs to 15 residues. Trimming removed 1 base from V and 8 bases from J; junction bases left unmatched: 7. Germline V gene sequence: CDR1 GTSNPN, CDR2 SVGIG (reference sequence). The CDR3 loop is CAWSGTGGVLDEQFF. The CDR3 DNA reads as TGTGCCTGGAGTGGGACAGGGGGCGTCTTGGATGAGCAGTTCTTC.

The chain joins TRBV27 to TRBJ1-2; D unclear. CDR3 length equals 16 residues. Per germline, CDR1 MNHEY and CDR2 SMNVEV (reference sequence). V was pared by 0 bases and J by 8 bases, with 19 bases between. The chain's CDR3 is CASSLSASAVLVGYTF. CDR3 sequence (DNA): TGTGCCAGCAGTTTATCGGCCTCTGCCGTTCTTGTAGGCTACACCTTC.

This chain uses TRBV6-5 with TRBJ1-2, with 11 bases aligning to TRBD1. After removal of 0 bases from V and 8 bases from J, the junction contained 8 bases not matched to a gene. The germline V gene encodes CDR1 MNHEY and CDR2 SVGAGI. This CDR3 has 16 residues. CDR3 DNA sequence: TGTGCCAGCAGTTACTCCGGGACAGGGGGTCAATTCGGCTACACCTTC. It is translated as CASSYSGTGGQFGYTF.

This chain connects TRBV9 to TRBJ1-6, with D maybe TRBD1 (6 bases). Trimming cost V 5 bases and J 8 bases, with 20 bases left between them. The germline V gene encodes CDR1 SGDLS and CDR2 YYNGEE. The CDR3 covers 16 residues. CDR3 loop: CASSSSRAGVHSPLHF. The DNA for the CDR3 is TGTGCCAGCAGTTCCTCGAGGGCAGGGGTTCATTCACCCCTCCACTTT.

This chain uses TRBV11-3 with TRBJ2-3; D unresolved. The germline CDR1 and CDR2 sequences are SGHNT and YENEEA. The CDR3 is 11 amino acids. Trimming removed 4 bases from V and 6 bases from J, with 5 bases in between. The chain's CDR3 is CASSYGDTQYF. The CDR3 DNA is TGTGCCAGCAGCTACGGGGATACGCAGTATTTT.

This clone was observed a handful of times. The rearrangement uses TRBV7-6 and TRBJ1-1, with a weak D call TRBD1 (6 bases). The CDR3 runs 18 residues. The germline V and J ends were trimmed by 5 bases and 1 base, with 23 bases remaining between them. Germline CDR1 reads SGHVS; CDR2 reads FNYEAQ. The CDR3 protein is CASSPRPGRGLGNTEAFF. The CDR3, as DNA: TGTGCCAGCAGCCCACGACCGGGCAGGGGTCTCGGGAACACTGAAGCTTTCTTT.

This clone was found once. The chain is built from TRBV5-4 and TRBJ2-3; a weak D match, TRBD2 (7 bases). Trimming pared 1 base from V and 12 bases from J, leaving 18 bases between. From germline, CDR1 is SGHNT and CDR2 YYREEE (reference sequence). This CDR3 has 14 amino acids. CDR3 protein: CASSLWAGAYFQYF. CDR3 bases: TGTGCCAGCAGCTTGTGGGCGGGGGCCTACTTTCAGTATTTT.

In DNA form, the CDR3 reads TGTGCCCTTGGGACTAGCGGGAGGGGAAACACCGGGGAGCTGTTTTTT. Translating it yields CALGTSGRGNTGELFF. V gene TRBV28 combines with J gene TRBJ2-2, with 16 nucleotides matching TRBD2. Germline-derived CDR1 and CDR2 are MDHEN and SYDVKM. Losses at the gene ends were 11 bases for V and 2 bases for J; bases not matched to a gene: 5. The CDR3 has 16 residues.

This chain connects TRBV2 to TRBJ2-5; 12 bases agree with TRBD2. Trimming cost V 4 bases and J 5 bases; bases outside gene matches: 5. The CDR3 runs to 15 residues. Germline V CDR1 and CDR2: SNHLY, FYNNEI. CDR3: CASSVLAGGLETQYF. CDR3 nucleotide sequence: TGTGCCAGCAGTGTCCTAGCGGGGGGGCTGGAGACCCAGTACTTC.

The genes are TRBV5-1 and TRBJ2-6, with TRBD1 identical over 8 bases. CDR3 length equals 17 residues. Germline V lookup: CDR1 SGHRS, CDR2 YFSETQ. V dropped 4 bases and J dropped 1; count of bases not matched to a gene: 7. This chain's CDR3 is CASSDDRGRSGANVLTF. The CDR3 coding sequence is TGCGCCAGCAGCGATGACAGGGGCAGATCTGGGGCCAACGTCCTGACTTTC.

This clone has more than one count but fewer than ten. The chain has TRBV30 and TRBJ2-1, with TRBD2 identical over 11 bases. Trimming at V came to 3 bases and at J to 2 bases, leaving 12 bases not matched to a gene. The CDR3 length is 18 residues. CDR1 and CDR2 from the germline V gene are GTSNPN and SVGIG (reference sequence). This CDR3 is CAWRRGLAGGGTYNEQFF. The CDR3 DNA is TGTGCCTGGAGAAGGGGTCTAGCGGGAGGCGGAACCTACAATGAGCAGTTCTTC. The full variable domain, its missing parts supplied by reference TRBV30 and TRBJ2-1, is SQTIHQWPATLVQPVGSPLSLECTVEGTSNPNLYWYRQAAGRGLQLLFYSVGIGQISSEVPQNLSASRPQDRQFILSSKKLLLSDSGFYLCAWRRGLAGGGTYNEQFFGPGTRLTVL.

This clone was observed a single time. The chain is built from TRBV7-9 and TRBJ1-4; D perhaps matches TRBD1 (6 bases). CDR1 is SEHNR and CDR2 is FQNEAQ in the germline V gene (reference sequence). Trimming took 4 bases from V and 4 from J, leaving 13 bases between them. There are 15 residues in the CDR3. CDR3 in amino acids: CASSSLTGINEKLFF. CDR3 DNA: TGTGCCAGCAGCTCACTTACAGGGATTAATGAAAAACTGTTTTTT.

The chain has TRBV3-1 (or the pseudogene TRBV3-2) and TRBJ1-3; TRBD1 might be the D (5 bases). Germline loops: CDR1 LGHDT, CDR2 YNNKEL (reference sequence). Trimming removed 1 base at V and 2 bases at J, with 15 bases between. CDR3 length equals 17 residues. CDR3 in DNA: TGTGCCAGCAGCCAAGCTCCTGGGGGAGGGGCTGGAAACACCATATATTTT. This gives the protein CASSQAPGGGAGNTIYF.

The chain employs TRBV12-3 or TRBV12-4 and TRBJ2-7; 9 positions match TRBD1. This CDR3 has 12 residues. J lost 2 bases, V lost 8 bases, and 1 base had no gene match. This CDR3 is CASGTGPYEQYF. Written as DNA, the CDR3 is TGTGCCAGCGGGACAGGGCCCTACGAGCAGTACTTC.

The rearrangement links TRBV4-3 to TRBJ2-7; D is ambiguous. Trimming pared 1 base from V and 4 bases from J, leaving 14 bases between. There are 15 residues in the CDR3. Germline V gives CDR1 LGHNA, CDR2 YSLEER. The chain's CDR3 is CASSQVLGQAYEQYF. CDR3 in DNA: TGCGCCAGCAGCCAAGTATTAGGGCAGGCTTACGAGCAGTACTTC.

This sequence joins TRBV10-3 and TRBJ1-1; 7 positions match TRBD1. CDR3 length: 15 amino acids. Germline V CDR1 and CDR2: ENHRY, SYGVKD. J lost 0 bases, V lost 7 bases, and 8 bases had no gene match. In DNA form, the CDR3 reads TGTGCCATCAATTCCCAGGGGGGTTTGAACACTGAAGCTTTCTTT. Translating it yields CAINSQGGLNTEAFF.